One sample yielded the 15 T cell receptor beta chains listed below, sequenced in a study of vaccination effects on CD4 cells after COVID-19. The method was immunoSEQ multiplex PCR; TCRdb's version includes in-frame clones alone and lacks a portion of them. Found here are some 40,000 clones, 55% to 75% of them singletons; the top ten hold over 15%. Antigen specificity for these receptors is unknown. ViraFEST assay sequencing came after antigen-specific CD4+ T cells were expanded with viral peptide pools. Scientists isolated CD4+ T cells after an approximately ten-day culture period ended. SARS-CoV-2 infected the person between March and December 2020, as confirmed by PCR. The source material was CD4+ T cells from PBMCs cultured with HCoV-NL63 spike peptides, sampled before COVID-19 vaccination. These receptors originate from a human donor who had a prior SARS-CoV-2 infection.

The rearrangement links TRBV5-6 to TRBJ1-2; unclear D gene. V gave up 0 bases and J gave up 7 bases, with 7 bases separating them. The CDR3 is 12 residues long. Looked up from germline, CDR1 is SGHDT and CDR2 is YYEEEE. This CDR3 reads CASSLDFGGYTF. In DNA, the CDR3 is TGTGCCAGCAGCTTGGATTTTGGTGGCTACACCTTC.

The chain is built from TRBV19 and TRBJ2-7; D uncertain. V gave up 4 bases and J gave up 3 bases, with 4 bases separating them. This CDR3 region has 11 residues. CDR1 is LNHDA, CDR2 SQIVND, per germline (reference sequence). In nucleotides, the CDR3 is TGTGCCAGTAGTACCCACTACGAGCAGTACTTC. Its translation is CASSTHYEQYF.

This clone was counted a single time. The chain carries TRBV12-2 and TRBJ2-7; the tabulated D call, TRBD1, remains unverified against the DNA. TRBV12-2 is marked as a pseudogene. The CDR3 loop spans 15 amino acids. The CDR3 nucleotides read TGTGCAAGTCGCTTAGTGGGAGACAGGGTGAACGAGCAGTACTTC. Translation gives CASRLVGDRVNEQYF.

CDR3 residues: CASRPQGPGNTIYF. Here the CDR3 DNA reads TGTGCCAGCAGACCCCAGGGCCCTGGAAACACCATATATTTT. The chain carries TRBV2 and TRBJ1-3; a possible D gene is TRBD1 (5 bases). This CDR3 spans 14 amino acids. V lost 6 bases and J 2 bases, leaving 11 bases between the germline ends. CDR1 is SNHLY and CDR2 is FYNNEI in the germline V gene.

The rearrangement links TRBV2 to TRBJ2-1; no firm D call. CDR3 size: 15 residues. V was clipped by 7 bases and J by 5 bases, with 18 bases between them. CDR1 SNHLY and CDR2 FYNNEI come from the germline V gene. The DNA of the CDR3 is TGTGCCAGCACTACCCCTTCGACTTGGAACAATGAGCAGTTCTTC. Its protein is CASTTPSTWNNEQFF.

V usage is TRBV2 and J usage is TRBJ2-1; 9 positions match TRBD2. CDR1 and CDR2 (germline): SNHLY, FYNNEI. V was pared by 4 bases and J by 9 bases, with 10 bases of the junction left unmatched. This CDR3 is built from 15 residues. CDR3 bases: TGTGCCAGCAGTGGGGCTAGCGGGATATCTGGTGAGCAGTTCTTC. It codes for CASSGASGISGEQFF.

The CDR3 protein is CASSLGGGTGTGGYTF. The CDR3 DNA sequence: TGTGCCAGCAGCTTAGGTGGTGGGACAGGGACGGGCGGCTACACCTTC. V gene TRBV7-8 combines with J gene TRBJ1-2; 9 bases align to TRBD1. Germline trimming cut 1 base from V and 8 bases from J; bases unmatched to any gene: 11. CDR3 length: 16 residues. Germline V gene lookup returns CDR1 SGHVS and CDR2 FQNEAQ.

This chain joins TRBV6-2 or TRBV6-3 and TRBJ1-1; 7 nucleotides align to TRBD1. V trimming: 5 bases; J trimming: 4 bases; junction bases outside the gene matches: 13. The CDR3 consists of 16 residues. The V gene's germline CDR1 is MNHEY and CDR2 SVGEGT. In nucleotides, the CDR3 is TGTGCCAGCAGTAACCCGGGACAGCCACGGGGCACTGAAGCTTTCTTT. Its protein is CASSNPGQPRGTEAFF.

This rearrangement joins TRBV30 to TRBJ1-2; tentative D call: TRBD1 (5 bases). Germline assignment: CDR1 GTSNPN and CDR2 SVGIG (reference sequence). The CDR3 has 16 amino acids. Deletions cut 5 bases from V and 0 bases from J, with 19 bases between. The CDR3 DNA sequence: TGTGCCTGGGGGAAACAGACAGTCTCTTCTAACTATGGCTACACCTTC. Amino acid sequence: CAWGKQTVSSNYGYTF. Drawing the rest from reference TRBV30 and TRBJ1-2, the complete variable domain is SQTIHQWPATLVQPVGSPLSLECTVEGTSNPNLYWYRQAAGRGLQLLFYSVGIGQISSEVPQNLSASRPQDRQFILSSKKLLLSDSGFYLCAWGKQTVSSNYGYTFGSGTRLTVV.

This clone was seen a few times. J is TRBJ1-4 and V is TRBV4-2; D call uncertain. The V and J ends lost 3 bases and 7 bases respectively, with 18 bases between them. CDR1 and CDR2 (germline): LGHNA, YNFKEQ. The CDR3 covers 16 residues. The CDR3 nucleotides are TGTGCCAGCAGCCAGGCGACCGGGCCGGCGGTTGAAAAACTGTTTTTT. Amino acids: CASSQATGPAVEKLFF.

The CDR3 loop is CAGSGANVLTF. In DNA, the CDR3 is TGTGCCGGATCTGGGGCCAACGTCCTGACTTTC. The chain employs TRBV6-5 and TRBJ2-6, with no clear D. The CDR3 is 11 residues long. With 11 bases removed from V and 1 base from J, the gap between germline ends came to 3 bases. Germline CDR1 and CDR2: MNHEY and SVGAGI.

This chain joins TRBV7-3 and TRBJ2-1; 14 positions agree with TRBD2. The CDR3 is made up of 15 amino acids. V was pared by 5 bases and J by 7 bases, with 4 bases of the junction left unmatched. Germline V gives CDR1 SGHTA, CDR2 FQGTGA. The CDR3 sequence: CASSPTSGRGNEQFF. In nucleotides, the CDR3 is TGTGCCAGCAGCCCGACTAGCGGGAGGGGGAATGAGCAGTTCTTC.

This clone came up a few times. This chain uses TRBV6-2 or TRBV6-3 with TRBJ1-1; D is uncertain. Trimming left V 2 bases short and J 4 bases short, with 8 bases between. This CDR3 spans 13 amino acids. Germline V gene data show CDR1 as MNHEY and CDR2 as SVGEGT. DNA of the CDR3: TGTGCCAGCAGTTACCGGGCGTTCACTGAAGCTTTCTTT. Translated, it gives CASSYRAFTEAFF.

This rearrangement joins TRBV7-9 to TRBJ2-7; 8 positions agree with TRBD2. This CDR3 has 18 residues. With V trimmed by 1 base and J by 5 bases, 16 bases remained unmatched. CDR1 is SEHNR and CDR2 is FQNEAQ in the germline V gene (reference sequence). CDR3 DNA sequence: TGTGCCAGCAGCTTAGGCTCCGGGACTAGGCCGTTCGAGGACGAGCAGTACTTC. Amino acids: CASSLGSGTRPFEDEQYF.

This sequence joins TRBV10-3 and TRBJ2-7; 7 bases line up with TRBD2. The length of the CDR3 is 16 residues. J was trimmed by 2 bases and V by 5 bases; bases with no gene match: 12. CDR1 ENHRY and CDR2 SYGVKD come from the germline V gene. CDR3 nucleotides: TGTGCCATCAGTTTACCCCAGCGGGATGGTACCTACGAGCAGTACTTC. Protein product: CAISLPQRDGTYEQYF.